This T cell receptor (beta chain) is drawn from a study of identifying expanded T cells in peripheral blood. Notes on the study in general: Across healthy donors, higher total template counts meant significantly greater roughly two-week count variance.

The CDR3 consists of 13 residues. CDR1 and CDR2 (germline): MNHNY, SVGAGI (reference sequence). V lost 4 bases and J 7 bases, leaving 13 bases between the germline ends. On this clone: The antigen remains unidentified.

The assay was immunoSEQ multiplex PCR, and TCRdb's table has in-frame clones only and misses some. The data show tens of thousands of clones, approximately 82% seen once. The receptor's source is a person aged 18 to 75 in good health. This sequence joins TRBV6-6 and TRBJ1-2; D is possibly TRBD1 (6 bases). The sample was blood. For the CDR3, the DNA is TGTGCCAGCAGTTCAGGACAGCTAGGTGGCTACACCTTC. Its translation: CASSSGQLGGYTF.